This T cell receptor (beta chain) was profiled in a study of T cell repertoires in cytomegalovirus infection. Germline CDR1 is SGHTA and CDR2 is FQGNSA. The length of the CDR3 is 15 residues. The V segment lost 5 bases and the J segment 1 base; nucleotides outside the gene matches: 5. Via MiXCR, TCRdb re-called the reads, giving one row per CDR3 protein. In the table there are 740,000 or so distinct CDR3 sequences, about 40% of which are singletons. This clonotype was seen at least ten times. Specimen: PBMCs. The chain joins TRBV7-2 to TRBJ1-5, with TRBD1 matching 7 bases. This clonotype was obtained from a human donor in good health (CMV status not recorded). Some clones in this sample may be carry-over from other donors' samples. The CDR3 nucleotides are TGTGCCAGCAGCCCGCCGGGACAGAGCAATCAGCCCCAGCATTTT. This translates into CASSPPGQSNQPQHF.